This T cell receptor beta chain emerged from a study of T cell responses to AZD1222 COVID-19 vaccine. General study points: Spike-specific TCR depth and breadth grew after two AZD1222 doses. The study found vaccine-associated CD4 TCRs spanning spike, dominant at 160-218 and 743-854. It should be noted that donors were predominantly white British and more often female, and clonal diversity was possibly underestimated.

A remark on this clone: The antigen is not known.

V lost 3 bases and J 2 bases, leaving 13 bases between the germline ends. Germline CDR1 and CDR2: KGHSH and LQKENI. This CDR3 region has 15 residues. The table came from immunoSEQ multiplex PCR; TCRdb's copy has only in-frame clones and leaves some out. The profile shows 150,000 to 200,000 clones, around 94% of them singletons. The TCR originated in an adult in good health. The chain combines TRBV18 with TRBJ1-1, with D hard to call. Material: peripheral blood, obtained on day 0 of AZD1222 vaccination. Here the CDR3 DNA reads TGTGCCAGCTCACCGGAGATTGTTTCTAACACTGAAGCTTTCTTT. Translating it yields CASSPEIVSNTEAFF.